The clone carrying this TCR beta chain was seen a single time. Method: immunoSEQ multiplex PCR; TCRdb's copy keeps in-frame clones and lacks some. The sample lists approximately 92,000 clones; roughly nine tenths were seen once. These data belong to a study of T cell responses to AZD1222 COVID-19 vaccine. Germline V CDR1 and CDR2: SGHAT, FQNNGV. The CDR3 consists of 16 residues. The junction had 8 bases not matched to a gene; V was cut back by 4 bases and J by 5 bases. Specimen: peripheral blood, collected on day 0 of AZD1222 vaccination. The sequence was obtained from an adult in good health. The rearrangement uses TRBV11-2 and TRBJ2-2, with 9 bases aligning to TRBD2. The CDR3 sequence: CASSWSGRQGTGELFF. Written as DNA, the CDR3 is TGTGCCAGCAGCTGGAGCGGGAGGCAAGGAACCGGGGAGCTGTTTTTT.